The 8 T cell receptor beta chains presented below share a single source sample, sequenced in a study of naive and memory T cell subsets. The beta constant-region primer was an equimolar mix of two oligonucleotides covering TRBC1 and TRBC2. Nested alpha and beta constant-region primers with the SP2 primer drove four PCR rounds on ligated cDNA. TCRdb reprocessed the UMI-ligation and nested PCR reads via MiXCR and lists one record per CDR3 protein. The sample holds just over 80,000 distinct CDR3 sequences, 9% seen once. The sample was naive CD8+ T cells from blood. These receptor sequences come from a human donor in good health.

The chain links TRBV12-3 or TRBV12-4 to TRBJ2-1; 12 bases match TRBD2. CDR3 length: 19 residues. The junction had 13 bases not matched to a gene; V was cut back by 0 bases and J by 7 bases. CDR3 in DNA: TGTGCCAGCAGTTTAGCTCTAGCGGGAGGGCCCGGGGCCCTAAATGAGCAGTTCTTC. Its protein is CASSLALAGGPGALNEQFF.

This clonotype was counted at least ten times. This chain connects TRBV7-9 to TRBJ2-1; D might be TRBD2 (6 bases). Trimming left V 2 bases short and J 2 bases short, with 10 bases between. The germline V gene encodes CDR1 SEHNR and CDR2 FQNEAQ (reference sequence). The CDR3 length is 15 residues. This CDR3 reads CASSLSGTAYNEQFF. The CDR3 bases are TGTGCCAGCAGCTTAAGTGGGACTGCCTACAATGAGCAGTTCTTC.

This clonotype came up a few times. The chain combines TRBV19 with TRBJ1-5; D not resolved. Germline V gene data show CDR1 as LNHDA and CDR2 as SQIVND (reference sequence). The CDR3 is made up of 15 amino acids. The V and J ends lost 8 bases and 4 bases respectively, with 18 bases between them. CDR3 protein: CASALDRGGNQPQHF. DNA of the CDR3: TGTGCCAGTGCGCTTGATCGTGGAGGGAATCAGCCCCAGCATTTT.

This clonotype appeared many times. CDR3 region: CSAKFGGAGGTNEQFF. CDR3 DNA sequence: TGCAGTGCTAAATTCGGAGGAGCGGGAGGAACCAATGAGCAGTTCTTC. The genes are TRBV20-1 and TRBJ2-1; 9 nucleotides match TRBD2. Germline lookup yields CDR1 DFQATT and CDR2 SNEGSKA (reference sequence). The CDR3 consists of 16 residues. Trimming cost V 4 bases and J 6 bases; bases outside gene matches: 13.

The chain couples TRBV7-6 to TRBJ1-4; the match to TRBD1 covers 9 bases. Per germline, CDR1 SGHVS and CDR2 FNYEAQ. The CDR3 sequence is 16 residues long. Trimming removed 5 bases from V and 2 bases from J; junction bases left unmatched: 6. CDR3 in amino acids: CASSAKQGATNEKLFF. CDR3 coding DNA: TGTGCCAGCAGCGCCAAACAGGGGGCGACTAATGAAAAACTGTTTTTT. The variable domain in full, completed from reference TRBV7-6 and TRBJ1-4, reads GAGVSQSPRYKVTKRGQDVALRCDPISGHVSLYWYRQALGQGPEFLTYFNYEAQQDKSGLPNDRFSAERPEGSISTLTIQRTEQRDSAMYRCASSAKQGATNEKLFFGSGTQLSVL.

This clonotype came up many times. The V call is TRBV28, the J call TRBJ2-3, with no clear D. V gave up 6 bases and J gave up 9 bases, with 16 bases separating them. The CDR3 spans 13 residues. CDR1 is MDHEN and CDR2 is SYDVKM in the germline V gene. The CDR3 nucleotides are TGTGCCAGCAGCCTCCTCGCGGCCACAACGCAGTATTTT. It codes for CASSLLAATTQYF. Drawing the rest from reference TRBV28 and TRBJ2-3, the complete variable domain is DVKVTQSSRYLVKRTGEKVFLECVQDMDHENMFWYRQDPGLGLRLIYFSYDVKMKEKGDIPEGYSVSREKKERFSLILESASTNQTSMYLCASSLLAATTQYFGPGTRLTVL.

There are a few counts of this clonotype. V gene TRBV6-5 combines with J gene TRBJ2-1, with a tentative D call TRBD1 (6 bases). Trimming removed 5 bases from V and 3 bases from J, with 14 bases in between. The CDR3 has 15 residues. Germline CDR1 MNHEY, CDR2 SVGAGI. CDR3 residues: CASSPQGHIYNEQFF. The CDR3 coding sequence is TGTGCCAGCAGTCCACAGGGACACATCTACAATGAGCAGTTCTTC.

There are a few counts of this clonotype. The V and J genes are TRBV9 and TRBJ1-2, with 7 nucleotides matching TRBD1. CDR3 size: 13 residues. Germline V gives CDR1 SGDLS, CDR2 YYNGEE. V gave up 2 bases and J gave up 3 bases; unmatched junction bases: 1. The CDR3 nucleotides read TGTGCCAGCAGCGTCGGACAGGACTATGGCTACACCTTC. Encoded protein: CASSVGQDYGYTF.